The 15 T cell receptor beta chains reported below all come from one sample, sequenced in a study of human T cells and chemical hapten exposure. TCRdb ran MiXCR on the RACE reads and lists one entry per CDR3 protein. The repertoire holds 380,000 or so distinct CDR3 sequences, around 5% seen once, with under 2.5% in the top ten. As to time point: patch test 1, 2 weeks after DPC sensitization. This sample's treatment: therapeutic diphenylcyclopropenone sensitization with weekly scalp DPC. The sequencing used whole blood, collected in connection with sensitization to the hapten diphenylcyclopropenone (DPC). The receptor source for this set is a woman in her 50s with alopecia areata. Some clones in this sample may be carry-over from other donors' samples.

Comment on this clonotype: Possible read error: a much larger clone is one base away. The final CDR3 position lacks the conserved phenylalanine or tryptophan, pointing to a likely read error. The rearrangement links TRBV28 to TRBJ1-4; no firm D call. CDR1 and CDR2 from the germline V gene are MDHEN and SYDVKM. CDR3 length equals 14 residues. V was pared by 4 bases and J by 5 bases, with 11 bases between. The CDR3 sequence: CASSSHSSNEKLFS. DNA for the CDR3: TGTGCCAGCAGTTCCCACAGTTCCAATGAAAAACTGTTTTCT.

This clonotype came up many times. V and J are TRBV20-1 and TRBJ1-6; 8 bases are shared with TRBD1. The V gene end was trimmed by 6 bases and the J gene end by 8 bases; junction bases not matched to a gene: 9. The germline CDR1 and CDR2 sequences are DFQATT and SNEGSKA (reference sequence). This CDR3 is 14 amino acids long. The CDR3 region is CSARTGNMDSPLHF. DNA for the CDR3: TGCAGTGCCCGGACAGGGAATATGGATTCACCCCTCCACTTT.

The J gene is TRBJ2-1, the V gene TRBV29-1; 9 nucleotides line up with TRBD2. The ends lost 2 bases at V and 8 bases at J; junction bases unmatched: 13. Germline CDR1 reads SQVTM; CDR2 reads ANQGSEA. This CDR3 comprises 16 residues. CDR3 bases: TGCAGCGTTGAAACGGTAGCGGGGGAAGGCGTTGATGAGCAGTTCTTC. It yields the protein CSVETVAGEGVDEQFF.

In its sample, this clonotype was seen many times. CDR3: CASSSGIRTEAFF. The CDR3 region has the DNA TGCGCCAGCAGCTCTGGGATTCGGACTGAAGCTTTCTTT. The gene calls are TRBV5-1 and TRBJ1-1; D remains unclear. The CDR3 sequence is 13 residues long. Germline V CDR1 and CDR2: SGHRS, YFSETQ. The V end was cut by 3 bases, the J end by 5 bases, with 11 bases between.

This clonotype has a handful of counts. This chain connects TRBV25-1 to TRBJ2-2; D gene uncertain. This CDR3 comprises 16 residues. Germline V gene data show CDR1 as MGHDK and CDR2 as SYGVNS. Trimming took off 2 bases at V and 0 bases at J, with 10 bases between the two ends. The CDR3 protein is CASSEDRTPNTGELFF. CDR3 DNA: TGTGCCAGCAGTGAAGACCGAACGCCGAACACCGGGGAGCTGTTTTTT. Full variable domain (rest looked up from reference TRBV25-1 and TRBJ2-2): EADIYQTPRYLVIGTGKKITLECSQTMGHDKMYWYQQDPGMELHLIHYSYGVNSTEKGDLSSESTVSRIRTEHFPLTLESARPSHTSQYLCASSEDRTPNTGELFFGEGSRLTVL.

This clonotype was picked up a small number of times. The J gene is TRBJ2-1, the V gene TRBV12-3 or TRBV12-4; 10 bases agree with TRBD2. The CDR3 extends over 13 amino acids. Trimming took 0 bases from V and 13 from J; bases not matched to a gene: 3. The DNA of the CDR3 is TGTGCCAGCAGTTTAGCGGCTAGCGGGAGACAGTTCTTC. It is translated as CASSLAASGRQFF.

This clonotype was counted at least ten times. The chain joins TRBV30 to TRBJ2-4, with 10 bases identical to TRBD1. The germline gives CDR1 GTSNPN, CDR2 SVGIG (reference sequence). V was clipped by 0 bases and J by 9 bases; unmatched bases: 5. CDR3 size: 14 residues. CDR3 region: CAWSVSGQGVIQYF. The CDR3 DNA sequence: TGTGCCTGGAGTGTATCTGGACAGGGGGTCATTCAGTACTTC.

This clonotype was counted at least ten times. The V call is TRBV12-3 or TRBV12-4, the J call TRBJ1-1; 7 nucleotides agree with TRBD1. CDR3 size: 15 residues. V trimming: 7 bases; J trimming: 0 bases; junction bases outside the gene matches: 8. CDR3 DNA sequence: TGTGCCAGCAAAGGGGGCGGCGTTGTGAACACTGAAGCTTTCTTT. Its translation: CASKGGGVVNTEAFF.

This chain joins TRBV7-2 and TRBJ2-1, with TRBD2 matching 14 bases. The CDR3 covers 17 residues. Trimming cost V 2 bases and J 4 bases; bases outside gene matches: 4. From germline, CDR1 is SGHTA and CDR2 FQGNSA. The CDR3 protein is CASSLMGLAGVYNEQFF. CDR3 DNA: TGTGCCAGCAGCTTAATGGGACTAGCGGGGGTTTACAATGAGCAGTTCTTC.

This clonotype showed up many times. This chain connects TRBV7-9 to TRBJ2-7; D unclear. The V end was cut by 4 bases, the J end by 2 bases, with 12 bases between. In germline, CDR1 is SEHNR, CDR2 FQNEAQ (reference sequence). The length of the CDR3 is 14 residues. The CDR3 DNA sequence: TGTGCCAGCAGCTACGAGGCGCTGACCTACGAGCAGTACTTC. Its translation: CASSYEALTYEQYF. The full variable domain, with the rest looked up from reference TRBV7-9 and TRBJ2-7, is DTGVSQNPRHKITKRGQNVTFRCDPISEHNRLYWYRQTLGQGPEFLTYFQNEAQLEKSRLLSDRFSAERPKGSFSTLEIQRTEQGDSAMYLCASSYEALTYEQYFGPGTRLTVT.

This clonotype was seen repeatedly, ten times or more. The V and J genes are TRBV20-1 and TRBJ2-3, with no clear D. This CDR3 is built from 11 residues. Germline V gives CDR1 DFQATT, CDR2 SNEGSKA (reference sequence). This CDR3 is CSRRPTDTQYF. CDR3 coding DNA: TGCTCCCGACGGCCCACAGATACGCAGTATTTT.

This clonotype was found many times. This chain links TRBV20-1 with TRBJ1-1, with D unresolved. The CDR3 loop spans 15 amino acids. Trimming removed 2 bases from V and 0 bases from J, with 13 bases in between. From germline, CDR1 is DFQATT and CDR2 SNEGSKA (reference sequence). CDR3 in amino acids: CSARRRELVNTEAFF. CDR3 coding DNA: TGCAGTGCTAGAAGACGGGAACTAGTGAACACTGAAGCTTTCTTT.

This clonotype was found many times. The J gene is TRBJ2-7, the V gene TRBV12-3 or TRBV12-4; possible D gene TRBD2, 5 bases. The CDR3 consists of 13 residues. Trimming removed 8 bases at V and 4 bases at J, with 15 bases between. CDR3 in amino acids: CASGQIGLYEQYF. CDR3 coding DNA: TGTGCCAGCGGCCAAATTGGACTTTACGAGCAGTACTTC.

The sample holds many counts of this clonotype. The V gene is TRBV12-3 or TRBV12-4, the J gene TRBJ2-1; 9 bases line up with TRBD2. The V segment lost 0 bases and the J segment 7 bases; nucleotides outside the gene matches: 10. This CDR3 has 17 amino acids. The CDR3 coding sequence is TGTGCCAGCAGTTTAGCTCCCGGGACTAGCAGACAGAATGAGCAGTTCTTC. This translates into CASSLAPGTSRQNEQFF.

This clonotype was picked up many times. V gene TRBV3-1 combines with J gene TRBJ1-2; D gene uncertain. The CDR3 has 14 amino acids. Germline loops: CDR1 LGHDT, CDR2 YNNKEL (reference sequence). V gave up 1 base and J gave up 8 bases, with 14 bases separating them. CDR3 sequence: CASSQVSVSGGYTF. The CDR3 DNA reads as TGTGCCAGCAGCCAAGTTTCTGTTTCGGGGGGCTACACCTTC.